Described below is a single T cell receptor (beta chain) sequence and its context. Germline lookup yields CDR1 MNHEY and CDR2 SVGAGI. CDR3 length equals 14 residues. V trimming: 6 bases; J trimming: 7 bases; junction bases outside the gene matches: 5. The data belong to a study of blood T cell repertoires in COVID-19. Overall study: COVID-19 samples, acute and convalescent, were from the United States, Italy and Spain. In each case, the material was cDNA or gDNA derived from T cells, B-cell-depleted T cells, or PBMCs.

Authors' methods: Amplifying reference gene primers gave estimates of nucleated cell counts. Using immunoSEQ multiplex PCR, the repertoire was profiled, and TCRdb retains in-frame clones only, with some absent. That table supplies the V and J calls and clone size; D and trimming were determined from the DNA. The data contain about 120,000 clones, more than 75% of them seen just once; the ten biggest clones take up 3% to 4%. The sequencing input was peripheral blood. This receptor was taken from a woman between 45 and 65 years old with acute or convalescent COVID-19. The chain has TRBV6-5 and TRBJ1-6; 8 bases map to TRBD1. CDR3 sequence reads: CASSQGAGNSPLHF. The DNA for the CDR3 is TGTGCCAGCAGCCAGGGGGCTGGGAATTCACCCCTCCACTTT.